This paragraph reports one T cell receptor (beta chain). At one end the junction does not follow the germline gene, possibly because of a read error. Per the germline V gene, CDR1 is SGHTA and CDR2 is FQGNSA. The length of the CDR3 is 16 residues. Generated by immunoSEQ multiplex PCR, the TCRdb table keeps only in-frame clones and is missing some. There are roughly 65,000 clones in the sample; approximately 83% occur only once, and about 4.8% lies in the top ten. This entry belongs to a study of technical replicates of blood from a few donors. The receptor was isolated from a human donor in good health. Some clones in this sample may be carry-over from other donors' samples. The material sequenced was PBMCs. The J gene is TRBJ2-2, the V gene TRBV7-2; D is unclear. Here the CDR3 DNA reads TGTGCCAGCATCTTAGGGATCTCTTCAGGCACCGGGGAGCTGTTTTTT. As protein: CASILGISSGTGELFF.